This TCR beta chain was recovered during a study of neurological immune-mediated disorders. Overall study results and limits: HTLV-1-associated myelopathy had the most TCR clonal expansion, and multiple sclerosis had the least, less than healthy controls.

Described time point: longitudinal time-point 3. For the unsorted libraries, 2 million PBMCs stored at -80 C served as input. The germline V gene encodes CDR1 LNHNV and CDR2 YYDKDF (reference sequence). The CDR3 loop spans 16 amino acids. Synthesis of cDNA used 5'RACE (with 10-nucleotide random UMIs). Per sequencing run, 15-18 subjects together gave over 170 million TCR-beta sequences. TCRdb reprocessed the 5' RACE reads with MiXCR, giving one entry per CDR3 protein. The sample consists of about 99,000 distinct CDR3 sequences, approximately 10% of them appearing once. On this clonotype itself: What it binds is not known. At one end, the junction sequence differs from germline, possibly due to a read error.

This receptor was obtained from a female donor with HTLV-1-associated myelopathy (HAM/TSP). The rearrangement links TRBV15 to TRBJ2-2; 7 nucleotides match TRBD1. The sequenced sample was PBMCs. CDR3 loop: CATSRWSGQHTAELFF. Written as DNA, the CDR3 is TGTGCTACCAGCAGATGGTCGGGACAGCACACTGCGGAGCTGTTTTTT.